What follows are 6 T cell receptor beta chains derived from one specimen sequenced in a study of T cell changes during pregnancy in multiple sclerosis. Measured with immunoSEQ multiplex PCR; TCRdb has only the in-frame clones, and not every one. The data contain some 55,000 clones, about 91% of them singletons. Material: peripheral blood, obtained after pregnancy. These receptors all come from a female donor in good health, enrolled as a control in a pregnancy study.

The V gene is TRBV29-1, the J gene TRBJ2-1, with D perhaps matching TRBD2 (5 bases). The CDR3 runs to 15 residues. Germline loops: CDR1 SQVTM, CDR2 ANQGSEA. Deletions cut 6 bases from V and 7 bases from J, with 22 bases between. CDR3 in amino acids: CSVDFRDTRGNEQFF. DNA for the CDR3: TGCAGCGTCGACTTCCGGGATACCAGAGGGAATGAGCAGTTCTTC.

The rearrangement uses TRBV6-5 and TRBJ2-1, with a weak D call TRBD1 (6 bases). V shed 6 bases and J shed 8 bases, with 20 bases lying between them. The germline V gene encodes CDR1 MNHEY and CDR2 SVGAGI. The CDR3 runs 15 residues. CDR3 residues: CASSSDRQMRDEQFF. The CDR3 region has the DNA TGTGCCAGCAGCTCAGACAGGCAAATGAGAGATGAGCAGTTCTTC.

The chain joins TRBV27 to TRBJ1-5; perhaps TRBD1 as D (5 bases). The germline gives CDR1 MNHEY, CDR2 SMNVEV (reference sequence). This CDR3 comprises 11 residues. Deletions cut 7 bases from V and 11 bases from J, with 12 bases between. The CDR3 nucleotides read TGTGCCAGCATTATAGGACAATCCCAGCATTTT. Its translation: CASIIGQSQHF.

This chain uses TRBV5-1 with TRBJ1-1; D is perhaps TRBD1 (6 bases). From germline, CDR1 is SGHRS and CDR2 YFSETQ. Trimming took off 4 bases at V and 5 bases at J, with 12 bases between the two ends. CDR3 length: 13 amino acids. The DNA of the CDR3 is TGCGCCAGCAGCCGACAGGACGGGACTGAAGCTTTCTTT. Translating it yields CASSRQDGTEAFF.

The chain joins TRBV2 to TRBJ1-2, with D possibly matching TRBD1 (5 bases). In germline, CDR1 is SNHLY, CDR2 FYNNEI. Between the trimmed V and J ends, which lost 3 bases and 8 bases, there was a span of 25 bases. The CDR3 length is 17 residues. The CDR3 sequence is CASSDPVAGGGTNGYTF. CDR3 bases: TGTGCCAGCAGTGACCCCGTGGCTGGGGGGGGTACGAACGGCTACACCTTC.

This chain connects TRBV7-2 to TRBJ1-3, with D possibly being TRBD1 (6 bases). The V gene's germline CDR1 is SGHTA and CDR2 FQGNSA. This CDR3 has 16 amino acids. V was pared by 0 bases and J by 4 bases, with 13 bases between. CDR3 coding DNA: TGTGCCAGCAGCTTAGCGGGGACACGGGCAGGAAACACCATATATTTT. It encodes CASSLAGTRAGNTIYF.